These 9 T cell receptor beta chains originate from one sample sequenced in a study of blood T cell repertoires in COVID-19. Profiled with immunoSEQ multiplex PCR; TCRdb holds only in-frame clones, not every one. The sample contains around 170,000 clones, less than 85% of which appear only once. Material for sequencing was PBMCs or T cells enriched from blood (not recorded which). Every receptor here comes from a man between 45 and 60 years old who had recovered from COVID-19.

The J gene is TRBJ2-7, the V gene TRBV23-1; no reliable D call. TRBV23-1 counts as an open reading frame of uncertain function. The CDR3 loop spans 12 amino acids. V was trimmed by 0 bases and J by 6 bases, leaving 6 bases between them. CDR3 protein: CASSQSGGEQYF. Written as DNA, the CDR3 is TGCGCCAGCAGTCAATCCGGTGGCGAGCAGTACTTC.

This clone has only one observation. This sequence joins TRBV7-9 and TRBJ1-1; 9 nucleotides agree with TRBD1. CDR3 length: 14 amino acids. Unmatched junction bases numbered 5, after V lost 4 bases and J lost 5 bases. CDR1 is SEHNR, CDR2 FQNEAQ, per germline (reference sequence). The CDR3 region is CASSSTGGLTEAFF. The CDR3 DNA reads TGTGCCAGCAGCTCCACAGGGGGCTTGACTGAAGCTTTCTTT.

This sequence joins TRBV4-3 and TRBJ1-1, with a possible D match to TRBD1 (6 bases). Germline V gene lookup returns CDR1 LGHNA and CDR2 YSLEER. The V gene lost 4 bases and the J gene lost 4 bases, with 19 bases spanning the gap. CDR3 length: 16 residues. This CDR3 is CASSRAYLQGTTEAFF. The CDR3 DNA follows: TGCGCCAGCAGCCGAGCATACCTCCAGGGGACCACTGAAGCTTTCTTT.

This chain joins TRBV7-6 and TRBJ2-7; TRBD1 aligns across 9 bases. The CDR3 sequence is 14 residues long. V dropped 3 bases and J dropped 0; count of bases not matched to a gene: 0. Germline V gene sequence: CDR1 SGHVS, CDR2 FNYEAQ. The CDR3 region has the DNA TGTGCCAGCAGCTTGGACAGGGGCTCCTACGAGCAGTACTTC. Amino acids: CASSLDRGSYEQYF. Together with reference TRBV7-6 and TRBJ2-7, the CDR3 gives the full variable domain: GAGVSQSPRYKVTKRGQDVALRCDPISGHVSLYWYRQALGQGPEFLTYFNYEAQQDKSGLPNDRFSAERPEGSISTLTIQRTEQRDSAMYRCASSLDRGSYEQYFGPGTRLTVT.

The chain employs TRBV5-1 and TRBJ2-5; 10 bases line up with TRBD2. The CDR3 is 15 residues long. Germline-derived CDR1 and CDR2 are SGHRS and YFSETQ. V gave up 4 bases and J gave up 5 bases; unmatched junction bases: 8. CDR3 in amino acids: CASSPLGLALETQYF. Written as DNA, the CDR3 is TGCGCCAGCAGCCCGCTGGGACTAGCGTTGGAGACCCAGTACTTC.

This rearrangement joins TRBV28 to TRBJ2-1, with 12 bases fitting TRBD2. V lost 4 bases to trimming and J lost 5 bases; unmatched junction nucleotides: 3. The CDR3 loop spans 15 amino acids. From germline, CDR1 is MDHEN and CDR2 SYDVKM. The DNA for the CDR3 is TGTGCCAGCAGTTACCGACTAGCGGGGGACAATGAGCAGTTCTTC. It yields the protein CASSYRLAGDNEQFF.

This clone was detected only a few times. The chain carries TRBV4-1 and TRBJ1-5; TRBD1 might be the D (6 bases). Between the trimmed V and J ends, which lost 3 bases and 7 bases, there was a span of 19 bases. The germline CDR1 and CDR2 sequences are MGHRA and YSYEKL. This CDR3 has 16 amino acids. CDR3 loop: CASSQGWPGENQPQHF. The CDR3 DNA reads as TGCGCCAGCAGCCAGGGATGGCCAGGGGAGAACCAGCCCCAGCATTTT.

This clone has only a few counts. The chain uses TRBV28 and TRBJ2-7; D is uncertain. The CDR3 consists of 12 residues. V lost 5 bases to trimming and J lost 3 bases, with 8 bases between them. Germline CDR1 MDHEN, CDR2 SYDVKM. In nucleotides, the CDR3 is TGTGCCAGCAGTCTCACTGTCTACGAGCAGTACTTC. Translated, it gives CASSLTVYEQYF. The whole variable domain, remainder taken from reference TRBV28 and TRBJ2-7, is DVKVTQSSRYLVKRTGEKVFLECVQDMDHENMFWYRQDPGLGLRLIYFSYDVKMKEKGDIPEGYSVSREKKERFSLILESASTNQTSMYLCASSLTVYEQYFGPGTRLTVT.

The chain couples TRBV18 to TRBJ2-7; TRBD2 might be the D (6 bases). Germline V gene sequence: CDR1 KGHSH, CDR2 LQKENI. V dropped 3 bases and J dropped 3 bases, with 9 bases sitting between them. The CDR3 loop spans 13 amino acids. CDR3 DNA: TGTGCCAGCTCACCTCGGGACTTCTACGAGCAGTACTTC. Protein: CASSPRDFYEQYF.